This TCR beta chain came from a study of T cells in Graves' hyperthyroidism and ophthalmopathy. Across the study: Peripheral blood was obtained at initial diagnosis, preceding any treatment.

Findings of the study overall: Among clonotypes expanded in thyroid above 0.001, most were also found in blood.

RNA transcripts yielded amplified TCR beta CDR3 regions. HTBI primers were used for first-round RT-PCR of the TCR CDR3. TCRdb reanalysed the multiplex PCR reads using MiXCR and keeps one entry per CDR3 protein. Of approximately 610,000 distinct CDR3 sequences listed, about 15% were seen once; the top ten hold 3.5% to 4.5%. With regard to this clonotype: Its cognate antigen is unknown.

The germline V and J ends were trimmed by 0 bases and 5 bases, with 16 bases remaining between them. Germline lookup yields CDR1 MGHRA and CDR2 YSYEKL. The CDR3 is 16 amino acids. The rearrangement joins TRBV4-1 to TRBJ2-5, with D tentatively TRBD2 (5 bases). Input material: blood. The source of this sequence is a woman aged 40 to 50 with Graves' ophthalmopathy. The DNA for the CDR3 is TGCGCCAGCAGCCAAGAGGAGCGGCCTTTAAGGGAGACCCAGTACTTC. Encoded protein: CASSQEERPLRETQYF.